This TCR beta chain was obtained from a study of T cells after yellow fever vaccination. This clonotype was observed a few times. No antigen is known for it. Findings of the study overall: Subsequent to the booster, the majority of primary-vaccination clones reappeared (roughly 95% CD4, about 90% CD8). The study noted that FACS-sorted repertoires could contain abundant clonotypes contaminating from the bulk population.

Trimming stripped 4 bases from V and 5 bases from J, with 24 bases between. Per germline, CDR1 SGHRS and CDR2 YFSETQ. The CDR3 spans 17 residues. TCRdb passed the 5' RACE reads through MiXCR, listing each CDR3 protein once. The data show about 320,000 distinct CDR3 sequences, 6.8% seen once. The sequencing here drew on PBMCs, taken 35 to 50 days after the first yellow fever vaccination. The chain couples TRBV5-1 to TRBJ1-2, with a tentative D call TRBD1 (6 bases). The receptor's source is a man between 18 and 35 years old who received the YFV17D yellow fever vaccine. The CDR3 here is CASSLSRGLGTGYGYTF. DNA for the CDR3: TGCGCCAGCAGCCTATCCCGGGGGCTTGGAACTGGATATGGCTACACCTTC.